This entry lists 26 T cell receptor beta chains sequenced from one sample in a study of response to subunit inactivated influenza vaccine. TCRdb ran MiXCR on the RT-PCR reads and lists one entry per CDR3 protein. Of 560,000 or so distinct CDR3 sequences listed, 7.6% are singletons. The source was PBMCs from blood, collected around 25 months after vaccination. The receptor source for this set is a man aged 50 to 69 who received an inactivated influenza vaccine.

The chain is built from TRBV4-3 and TRBJ2-7, with 12 bases lining up with TRBD2. Germline values: CDR1 LGHNA, CDR2 YSLEER. The J segment lost 0 bases and the V segment lost 0 bases, leaving 9 bases of the junction unmatched. This CDR3 is built from 19 residues. CDR3 in amino acids: CASSQDGLAGGTSSYEQYF. The CDR3 DNA is TGCGCCAGCAGCCAAGATGGGCTAGCGGGGGGGACAAGCTCCTACGAGCAGTACTTC.

This clonotype was seen repeatedly, ten times or more. V usage is TRBV11-2 and J usage is TRBJ1-6; tentative D call: TRBD1 (6 bases). CDR1 and CDR2 (germline): SGHAT, FQNNGV. The length of the CDR3 is 16 residues. Trimming pared 5 bases from V and 10 bases from J, leaving 21 bases between. CDR3 amino acids: CASSELAGAVVSPLHF. Written as DNA, the CDR3 is TGTGCCAGCAGCGAGTTGGCAGGGGCCGTGGTCTCACCCCTCCACTTT.

The chain is built from TRBV7-9 and TRBJ2-5; 9 bases map to TRBD1. This CDR3 spans 17 amino acids. Germline trimming cut 6 bases from V and 2 bases from J; bases unmatched to any gene: 13. Germline loops: CDR1 SEHNR, CDR2 FQNEAQ (reference sequence). The CDR3 reads CASSWTGALLGQETQYF. DNA of the CDR3: TGTGCCAGCAGTTGGACAGGGGCCCTATTGGGACAAGAGACCCAGTACTTC.

The sample holds many counts of this clonotype. The gene calls are TRBV29-1 and TRBJ2-7; 11 bases agree with TRBD2. The V gene end was trimmed by 4 bases and the J gene end by 6 bases; junction bases not matched to a gene: 11. The CDR3 covers 15 residues. From germline, CDR1 is SQVTM and CDR2 ANQGSEA. The CDR3 bases are TGCAGCGTTGCAGGGCTAGCGGGAGGACCATTCGAGCAGTACTTC. Translated, it gives CSVAGLAGGPFEQYF.

This clonotype has ten or more counts. V gene TRBV7-2 combines with J gene TRBJ1-2; 7 bases agree with TRBD1. The CDR3 covers 14 residues. V gave up 5 bases and J gave up 7 bases; unmatched junction bases: 10. Germline V gives CDR1 SGHTA, CDR2 FQGNSA. The CDR3 coding sequence is TGTGCCAGCAGCCCGTCGACAGGGAGTAGTGGCTACACCTTC. Encoded protein: CASSPSTGSSGYTF.

J is TRBJ2-5 and V is TRBV10-3, with 9 positions matching TRBD2. The junction had 5 bases not matched to a gene; V was cut back by 2 bases and J by 4 bases. Germline V gene lookup returns CDR1 ENHRY and CDR2 SYGVKD. The CDR3 is made up of 15 amino acids. This CDR3 reads CAISELAGRGETQYF. The CDR3 DNA reads as TGTGCCATCAGTGAGCTAGCGGGGCGTGGAGAGACCCAGTACTTC.

This clonotype appeared a few times. This chain uses TRBV12-3 or TRBV12-4 with TRBJ2-7, with D possibly TRBD2 on 6 matching bases. CDR3 length: 18 residues. V lost 2 bases and J lost 1, with 21 bases in between. CDR3 region: CASSLPSGVGTDSYEQYF. CDR3 nucleotide sequence: TGTGCCAGCAGTTTACCGTCGGGGGTGGGGACGGATTCCTACGAGCAGTACTTC.

The V call is TRBV5-1, the J call TRBJ2-5; 8 positions agree with TRBD1. CDR1 and CDR2 from the germline V gene are SGHRS and YFSETQ. The length of the CDR3 is 16 residues. V shed 4 bases, J shed 4 bases, and the junction held 12 bases outside the gene matches. The CDR3 sequence: CASSVGPTGDGETQYF. The DNA for the CDR3 is TGCGCCAGCAGCGTGGGTCCGACAGGGGATGGAGAGACCCAGTACTTC.

The rearrangement joins TRBV24-1 to TRBJ2-5; 10 bases are a match to TRBD2. Germline CDR1 and CDR2: KGHDR and SFDVKD. The CDR3 has 16 amino acids. Trimming removed 1 base from V and 5 bases from J; junction bases left unmatched: 6. The CDR3: CATSDFVAGGLETQYF. The CDR3 DNA follows: TGTGCCACCAGTGATTTTGTAGCGGGGGGCCTTGAGACCCAGTACTTC.

This clonotype was recorded many times. The V gene is TRBV10-1, the J gene TRBJ2-7; 8 bases align to TRBD2. V gave up 0 bases and J gave up 3 bases; unmatched junction bases: 4. The CDR3 runs 15 residues. CDR1 is WNHNN, CDR2 SYGVQD, per germline (reference sequence). The CDR3: CASSESIAGIYEQYF. CDR3 DNA: TGCGCCAGCAGTGAGTCGATAGCGGGGATCTACGAGCAGTACTTC.

The chain couples TRBV7-9 to TRBJ2-7, with D perhaps given as TRBD1 or TRBD2 (5 bases each). The CDR3 is 16 amino acids. The germline V gene has CDR1 SEHNR and CDR2 FQNEAQ (reference sequence). Trimming removed 5 bases at V and 0 bases at J, with 17 bases between. CDR3 residues: CASSASSGPSSYEQYF. CDR3 DNA sequence: TGTGCCAGCAGCGCTAGTTCGGGACCGAGCTCCTACGAGCAGTACTTC.

Ten or more counts support this clonotype. The chain uses TRBV14 and TRBJ2-1, with D possibly matching TRBD1 (6 bases). V shed 4 bases and J shed 9 bases, with 19 bases lying between them. From germline, CDR1 is SGHDN and CDR2 FVKESK. There are 15 residues in the CDR3. CDR3 region: CASSPHLQGIGEQFF. CDR3 sequence (DNA): TGTGCCAGCAGCCCTCATTTACAGGGTATCGGTGAGCAGTTCTTC.

Ten or more counts support this clonotype. The J gene is TRBJ2-7, the V gene TRBV20-1; maybe TRBD1 (6 bases). Per germline, CDR1 DFQATT and CDR2 SNEGSKA (reference sequence). The V gene lost 4 bases and the J gene lost 0 bases, with 10 bases spanning the gap. The CDR3 extends over 13 amino acids. The chain's CDR3 is CSATDRPSYEQYF. CDR3 coding DNA: TGCAGTGCTACCGACAGGCCCTCCTACGAGCAGTACTTC.

This clonotype was seen repeatedly, ten times or more. The V and J genes are TRBV4-2 and TRBJ2-3; 11 bases line up with TRBD2. After removal of 4 bases from V and 2 bases from J, the junction contained 5 bases not matched to a gene. The CDR3 covers 16 residues. Per the germline V gene, CDR1 is LGHNA and CDR2 is YNFKEQ. CDR3 bases: TGTGCCAGCAGCCGAGGACTAGCGGGTAACACAGATACGCAGTATTTT. This codes for CASSRGLAGNTDTQYF.

V is TRBV30 and J is TRBJ2-3, with 10 bases fitting TRBD1. This CDR3 region has 15 residues. From germline, CDR1 is GTSNPN and CDR2 SVGIG (reference sequence). The junction had 5 bases not matched to a gene; V was cut back by 3 bases and J by 2 bases. Here the CDR3 DNA reads TGTGCCTGGAGCTCCGGGACAGGGGACACAGATACGCAGTATTTT. This codes for CAWSSGTGDTDTQYF.

This clonotype has more than one count but fewer than ten. CDR3 sequence (DNA): TGCAGCGTTTCGGCGACAGGGCAGACCTATGGCTACACCTTC. Amino acids: CSVSATGQTYGYTF. The chain joins TRBV29-1 to TRBJ1-2; 7 bases agree with TRBD1. Looked up from germline, CDR1 is SQVTM and CDR2 is ANQGSEA. This CDR3 is 14 amino acids long. The V gene end was trimmed by 5 bases and the J gene end by 4 bases; junction bases not matched to a gene: 10.

V usage is TRBV29-1 and J usage is TRBJ2-1, with 8 bases matching TRBD2. Germline loops: CDR1 SQVTM, CDR2 ANQGSEA. This CDR3 spans 15 amino acids. J was trimmed by 7 bases and V by 6 bases; bases with no gene match: 14. CDR3 bases: TGCAGCGTCCTGGTAGGACTAGCCACGAGGAATGAGCAGTTCTTC. It is translated as CSVLVGLATRNEQFF.

The chain joins TRBV7-9 to TRBJ2-1; D may be TRBD1 or TRBD2 (6 bases each). V was trimmed by 5 bases and J by 2 bases, leaving 13 bases between them. The CDR3 extends over 15 amino acids. CDR1 and CDR2 from the germline V gene are SEHNR and FQNEAQ (reference sequence). The CDR3 sequence: CASSPRGDAYNEQFF. In DNA form, the CDR3 reads TGTGCCAGCAGCCCAAGGGGGGACGCCTACAATGAGCAGTTCTTC. The full variable domain, completed using reference TRBV7-9 and TRBJ2-1, is DTGVSQNPRHKITKRGQNVTFRCDPISEHNRLYWYRQTLGQGPEFLTYFQNEAQLEKSRLLSDRFSAERPKGSFSTLEIQRTEQGDSAMYLCASSPRGDAYNEQFFGPGTRLTVL.

This clonotype was seen ten or more times. This sequence joins TRBV5-1 and TRBJ2-1; no reliable D call. CDR3 length equals 15 residues. Germline V lookup: CDR1 SGHRS, CDR2 YFSETQ. Trimming stripped 1 base from V and 1 base from J, with 9 bases between. The CDR3 coding sequence is TGCGCCAGCAGCTTGAGTAGGTATTCCTACAATGAGCAGTTCTTC. Translated, it gives CASSLSRYSYNEQFF.

The chain joins TRBV25-1 to TRBJ1-1; D is possibly TRBD1 (6 bases). The germline V gene has CDR1 MGHDK and CDR2 SYGVNS. Trimming stripped 4 bases from V and 0 bases from J, with 24 bases between. The CDR3 loop spans 19 amino acids. As DNA, the CDR3 is TGTGCCAGCAGTGGAGGACAGACATTAACATCCCGATTGAACACTGAAGCTTTCTTT. Its translation is CASSGGQTLTSRLNTEAFF.

This clonotype has a count of ten or more. J is TRBJ1-6 and V is TRBV12-3 or TRBV12-4, with unresolved D. Trimming took off 1 base at V and 6 bases at J, with 4 bases between the two ends. This CDR3 has 13 residues. CDR3 protein: CASSLDGNSPLHF. The CDR3 DNA is TGTGCCAGCAGTTTAGACGGTAATTCACCCCTCCACTTT.

The chain couples TRBV27 to TRBJ2-2; D unclear. The CDR3 sequence is 14 residues long. Trimming took 3 bases from V and 5 from J, leaving 10 bases between them. Germline CDR1 MNHEY, CDR2 SMNVEV (reference sequence). CDR3 DNA: TGTGCCAGCAGTTTGATTAGTCAAACCGGGGAGCTGTTTTTT. It specifies CASSLISQTGELFF.

This clonotype was observed a handful of times. The J gene is TRBJ2-4, the V gene TRBV3-1, with 16 bases matching TRBD2. V was clipped by 4 bases and J by 5 bases; unmatched bases: 8. CDR3 length: 18 residues. Germline CDR1 LGHDT, CDR2 YNNKEL (reference sequence). This CDR3 is CASSRGTSGRAVENIQYF. For the CDR3, the DNA is TGTGCCAGCAGCCGAGGGACTAGCGGGAGGGCCGTGGAAAACATTCAGTACTTC.

There are a few counts of this clonotype. J is TRBJ2-3 and V is TRBV6-2 or TRBV6-3; D is possibly TRBD2 (5 bases). Germline V lookup: CDR1 MNHEY, CDR2 SVGEGT. This CDR3 region has 16 residues. Trimming took 0 bases from V and 0 from J, leaving 10 bases between them. The CDR3 loop reads CASSYSSRGSTDTQYF. The CDR3 DNA sequence: TGTGCCAGCAGTTACTCTTCTCGGGGTAGCACAGATACGCAGTATTTT.

This clonotype was picked up many times. This sequence joins TRBV10-3 and TRBJ2-4; possible D gene TRBD1, 6 bases. CDR1 is ENHRY and CDR2 is SYGVKD in the germline V gene. The ends were cut back, 6 bases at V and 9 bases at J, with 12 bases in the middle. This CDR3 has 12 amino acids. CDR3 sequence (DNA): TGTGCCATCAGAGACGAAGGGGGCATTCAGTACTTC. Protein sequence: CAIRDEGGIQYF.

The table lists this clonotype with many counts. The chain uses TRBV4-1 and TRBJ2-5, with TRBD2 identical over 7 bases. The germline V gene encodes CDR1 MGHRA and CDR2 YSYEKL. Losses at the gene ends were 4 bases for V and 5 bases for J; bases not matched to a gene: 4. The CDR3 extends over 13 amino acids. CDR3: CASSRLAFETQYF. In DNA, the CDR3 is TGCGCCAGCAGCCGACTAGCTTTTGAGACCCAGTACTTC.